This paragraph covers one T cell receptor beta chain sequence. The record originates from a study of blood T cell repertoires in COVID-19. The protocol was immunoSEQ multiplex PCR, while the TCRdb copy is restricted to in-frame clones and leaves out a portion. The sample gives over 250,000 clones, roughly 90% of which show up once; around 2.2% is in the top ten. The CDR3 totals 14 residues. The germline V gene has CDR1 MNHEY and CDR2 SVGAGI. V dropped 7 bases and J dropped 1 base, with 13 bases sitting between them. This TCR was sampled from a woman in her 30s with COVID-19, enrolled during active disease. Sequencing was carried out using peripheral blood. J is TRBJ1-1 and V is TRBV6-5; D is perhaps TRBD1 (5 bases). CDR3 DNA: TGTGCCAGCACCTATTTAACAGGGAACACTGAAGCTTTCTTT. Amino acid sequence: CASTYLTGNTEAFF.